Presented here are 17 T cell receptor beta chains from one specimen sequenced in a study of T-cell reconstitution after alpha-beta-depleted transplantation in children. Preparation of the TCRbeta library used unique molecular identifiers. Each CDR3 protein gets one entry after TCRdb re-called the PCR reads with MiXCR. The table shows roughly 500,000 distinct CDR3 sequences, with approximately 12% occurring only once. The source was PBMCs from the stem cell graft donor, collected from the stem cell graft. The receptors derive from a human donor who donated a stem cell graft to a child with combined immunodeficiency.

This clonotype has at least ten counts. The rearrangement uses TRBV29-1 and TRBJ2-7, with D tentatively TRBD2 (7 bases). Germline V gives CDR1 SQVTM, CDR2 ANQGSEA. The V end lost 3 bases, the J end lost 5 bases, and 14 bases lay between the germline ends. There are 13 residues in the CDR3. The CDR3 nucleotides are TGCAGCGTTGATGGGGGGGCTCTGAACGAGCAGTACTTC. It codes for CSVDGGALNEQYF.

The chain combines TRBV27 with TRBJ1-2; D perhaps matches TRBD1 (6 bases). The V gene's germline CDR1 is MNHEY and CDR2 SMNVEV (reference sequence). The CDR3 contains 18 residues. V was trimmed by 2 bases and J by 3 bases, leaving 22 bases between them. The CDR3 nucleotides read TGTGCCAGCAGTTTACTATCCGTGGATGGGGGCGCGCACTATGGCTACACCTTC. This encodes CASSLLSVDGGAHYGYTF.

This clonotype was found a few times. This CDR3 reads CASSPEVAGEETQYF. The DNA for the CDR3 is TGTGCCAGCAGCCCCGAGGTAGCGGGGGAAGAGACCCAGTACTTC. The V call is TRBV21-1, the J call TRBJ2-5; the D segment call TRBD2 is taken from the table without a DNA check. TRBV21-1 has pseudogene status. This CDR3 spans 15 amino acids.

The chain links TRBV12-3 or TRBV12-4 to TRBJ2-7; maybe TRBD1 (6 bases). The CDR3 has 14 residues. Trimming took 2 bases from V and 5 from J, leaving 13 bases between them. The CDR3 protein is CASSLTGRSNEQYF. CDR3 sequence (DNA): TGTGCCAGCAGTTTAACAGGGAGATCGAACGAGCAGTACTTC.

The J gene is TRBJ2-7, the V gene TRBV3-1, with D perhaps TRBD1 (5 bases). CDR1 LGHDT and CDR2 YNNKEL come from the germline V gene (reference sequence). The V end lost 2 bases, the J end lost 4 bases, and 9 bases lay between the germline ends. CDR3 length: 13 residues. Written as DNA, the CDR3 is TGTGCCAGCAGCCAAATTCAGGGTTACGAGCAGTACTTC. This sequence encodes CASSQIQGYEQYF.

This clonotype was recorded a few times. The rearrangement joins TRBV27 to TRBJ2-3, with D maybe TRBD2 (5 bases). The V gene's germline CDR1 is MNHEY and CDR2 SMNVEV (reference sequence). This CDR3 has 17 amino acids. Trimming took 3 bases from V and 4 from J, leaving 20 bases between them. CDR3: CASSLSGDPGIPDTQYF. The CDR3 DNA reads TGTGCCAGCAGTTTGTCGGGCGACCCGGGAATCCCAGATACGCAGTATTTT.

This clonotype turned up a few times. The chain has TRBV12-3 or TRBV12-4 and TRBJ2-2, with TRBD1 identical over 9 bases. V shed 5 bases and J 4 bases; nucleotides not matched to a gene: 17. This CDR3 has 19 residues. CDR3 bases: TGTGCCAGCAGTCCCTTACCCTCCCGGGACAGGGTGGGCACCGGGGAGCTGTTTTTT. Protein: CASSPLPSRDRVGTGELFF.

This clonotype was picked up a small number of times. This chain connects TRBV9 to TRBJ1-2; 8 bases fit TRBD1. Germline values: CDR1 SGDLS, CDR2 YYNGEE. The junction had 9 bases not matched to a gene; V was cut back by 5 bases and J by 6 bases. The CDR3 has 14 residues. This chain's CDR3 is CASRAPDRVDGYTF. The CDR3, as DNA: TGTGCCAGCAGAGCTCCGGACAGGGTGGATGGCTACACCTTC.

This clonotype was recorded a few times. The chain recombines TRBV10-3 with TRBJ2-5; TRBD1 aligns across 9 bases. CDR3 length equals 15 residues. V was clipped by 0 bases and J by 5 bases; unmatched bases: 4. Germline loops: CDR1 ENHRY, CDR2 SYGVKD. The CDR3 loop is CAISESDRGRETQYF. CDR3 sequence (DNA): TGTGCCATCAGTGAGTCGGACAGGGGTCGGGAGACCCAGTACTTC.

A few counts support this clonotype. As DNA, the CDR3 is TGTGCCAGTAGTACGGGATCCGGACGGAACAATGAGCAGTTCTTC. Encoded protein: CASSTGSGRNNEQFF. V gene TRBV19 combines with J gene TRBJ2-1; possibly TRBD2 for D (5 bases). V shed 4 bases and J shed 5 bases, with 15 bases lying between them. The CDR3 is 15 residues long. Germline-derived CDR1 and CDR2 are LNHDA and SQIVND (reference sequence).

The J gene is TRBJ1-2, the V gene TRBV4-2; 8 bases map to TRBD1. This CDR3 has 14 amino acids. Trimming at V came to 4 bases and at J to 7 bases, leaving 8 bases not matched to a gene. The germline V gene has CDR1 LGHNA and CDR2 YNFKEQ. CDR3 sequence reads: CASSLLQGAGGYTF. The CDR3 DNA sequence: TGTGCCAGCAGCCTTCTTCAGGGGGCGGGTGGCTACACCTTC.

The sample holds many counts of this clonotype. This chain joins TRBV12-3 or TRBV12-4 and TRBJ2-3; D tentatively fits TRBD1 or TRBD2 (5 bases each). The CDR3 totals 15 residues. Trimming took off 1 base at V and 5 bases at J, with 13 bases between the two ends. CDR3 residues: CASSLGFGAGDTQYF. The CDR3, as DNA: TGTGCCAGCAGTTTAGGGTTCGGGGCCGGAGATACGCAGTATTTT.

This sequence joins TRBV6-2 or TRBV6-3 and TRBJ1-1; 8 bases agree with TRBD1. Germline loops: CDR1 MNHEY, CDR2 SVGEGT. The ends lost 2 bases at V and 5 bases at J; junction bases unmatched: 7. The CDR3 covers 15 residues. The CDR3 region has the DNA TGTGCCAGCAGTTACATGGGGACAGGTAGTACTGAAGCTTTCTTT. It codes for CASSYMGTGSTEAFF.

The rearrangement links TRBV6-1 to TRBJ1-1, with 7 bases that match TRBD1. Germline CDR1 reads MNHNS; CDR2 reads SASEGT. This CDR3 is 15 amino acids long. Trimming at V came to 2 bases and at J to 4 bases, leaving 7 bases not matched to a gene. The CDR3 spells CASSERGRWGTEAFF. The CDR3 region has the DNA TGTGCCAGCAGTGAAAGGGGGCGGTGGGGCACTGAAGCTTTCTTT.

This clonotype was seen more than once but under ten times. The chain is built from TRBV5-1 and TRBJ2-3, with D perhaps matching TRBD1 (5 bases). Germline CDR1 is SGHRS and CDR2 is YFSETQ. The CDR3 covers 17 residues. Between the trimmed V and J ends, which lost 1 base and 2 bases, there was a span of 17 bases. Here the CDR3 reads CASSLLGPVRLTDTQYF. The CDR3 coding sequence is TGCGCCAGCAGCTTGCTGGGGCCTGTGAGGCTCACAGATACGCAGTATTTT.

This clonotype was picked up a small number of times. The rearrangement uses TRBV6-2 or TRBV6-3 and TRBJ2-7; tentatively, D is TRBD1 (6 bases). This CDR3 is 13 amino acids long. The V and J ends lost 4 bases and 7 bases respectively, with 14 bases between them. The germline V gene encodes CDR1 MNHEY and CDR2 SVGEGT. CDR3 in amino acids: CASSLQQGSEQYF. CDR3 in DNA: TGTGCCAGCAGTTTACAGCAGGGGAGTGAGCAGTACTTC.

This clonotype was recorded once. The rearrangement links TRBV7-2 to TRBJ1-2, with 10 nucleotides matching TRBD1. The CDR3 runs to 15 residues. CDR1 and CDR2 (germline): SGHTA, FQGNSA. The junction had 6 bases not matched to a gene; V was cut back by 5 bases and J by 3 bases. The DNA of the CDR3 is TGTGCCAGCAGCATAGACAGGGGGCGGGACTATGGCTACACCTTC. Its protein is CASSIDRGRDYGYTF.